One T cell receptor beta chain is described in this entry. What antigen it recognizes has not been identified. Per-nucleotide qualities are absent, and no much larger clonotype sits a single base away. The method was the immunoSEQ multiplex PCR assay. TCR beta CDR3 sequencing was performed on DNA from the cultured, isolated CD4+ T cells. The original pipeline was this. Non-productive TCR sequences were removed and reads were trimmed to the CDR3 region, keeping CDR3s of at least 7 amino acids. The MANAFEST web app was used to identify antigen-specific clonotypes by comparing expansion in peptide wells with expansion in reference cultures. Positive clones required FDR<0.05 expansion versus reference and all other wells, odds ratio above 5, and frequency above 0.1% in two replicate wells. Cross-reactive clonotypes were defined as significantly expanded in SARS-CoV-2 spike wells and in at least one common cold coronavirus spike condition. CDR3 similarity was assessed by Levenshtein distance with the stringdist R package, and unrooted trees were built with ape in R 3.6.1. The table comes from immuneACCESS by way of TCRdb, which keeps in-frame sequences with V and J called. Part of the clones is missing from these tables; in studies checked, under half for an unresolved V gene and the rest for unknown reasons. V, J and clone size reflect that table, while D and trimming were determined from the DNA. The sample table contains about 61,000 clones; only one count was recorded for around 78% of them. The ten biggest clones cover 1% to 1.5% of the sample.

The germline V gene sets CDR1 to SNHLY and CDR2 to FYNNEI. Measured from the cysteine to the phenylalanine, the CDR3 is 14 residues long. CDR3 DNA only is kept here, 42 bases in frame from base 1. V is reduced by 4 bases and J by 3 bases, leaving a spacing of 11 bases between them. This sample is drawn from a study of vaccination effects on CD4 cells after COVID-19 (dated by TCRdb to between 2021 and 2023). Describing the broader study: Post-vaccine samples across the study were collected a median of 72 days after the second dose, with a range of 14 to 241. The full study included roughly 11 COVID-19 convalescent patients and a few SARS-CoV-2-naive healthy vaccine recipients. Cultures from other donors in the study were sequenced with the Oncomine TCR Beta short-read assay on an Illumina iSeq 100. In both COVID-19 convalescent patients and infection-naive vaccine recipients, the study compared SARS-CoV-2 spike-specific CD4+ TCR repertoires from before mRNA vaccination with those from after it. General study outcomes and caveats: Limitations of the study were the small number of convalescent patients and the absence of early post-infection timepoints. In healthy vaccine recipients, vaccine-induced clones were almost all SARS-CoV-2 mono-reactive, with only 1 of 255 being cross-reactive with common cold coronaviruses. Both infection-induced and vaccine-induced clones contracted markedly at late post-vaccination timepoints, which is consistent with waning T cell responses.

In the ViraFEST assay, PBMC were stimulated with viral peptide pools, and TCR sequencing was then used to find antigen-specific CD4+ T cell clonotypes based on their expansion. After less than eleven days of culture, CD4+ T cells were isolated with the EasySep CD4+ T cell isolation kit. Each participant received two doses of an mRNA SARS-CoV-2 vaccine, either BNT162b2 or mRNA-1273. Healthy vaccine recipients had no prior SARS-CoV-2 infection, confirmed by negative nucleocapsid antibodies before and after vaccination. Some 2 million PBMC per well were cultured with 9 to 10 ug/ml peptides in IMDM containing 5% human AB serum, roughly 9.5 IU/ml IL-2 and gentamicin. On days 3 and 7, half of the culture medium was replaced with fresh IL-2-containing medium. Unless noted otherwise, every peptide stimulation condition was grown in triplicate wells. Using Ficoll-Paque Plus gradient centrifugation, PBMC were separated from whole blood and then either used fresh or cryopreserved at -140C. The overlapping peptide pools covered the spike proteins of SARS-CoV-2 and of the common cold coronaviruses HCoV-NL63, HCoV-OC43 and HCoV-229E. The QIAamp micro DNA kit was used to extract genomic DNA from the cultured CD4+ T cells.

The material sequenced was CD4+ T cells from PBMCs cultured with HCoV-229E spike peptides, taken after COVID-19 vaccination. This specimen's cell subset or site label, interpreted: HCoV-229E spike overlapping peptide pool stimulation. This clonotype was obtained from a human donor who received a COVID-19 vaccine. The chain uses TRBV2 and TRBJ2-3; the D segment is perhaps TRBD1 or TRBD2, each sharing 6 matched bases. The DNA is TGTGCCAGCAGTGCGACAGGAGGGACAGATACGCAGTATTTT. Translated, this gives CASSATGGTDTQYF.